This record concerns one T cell receptor (beta chain) sequence. 13 Jbeta primers and 60 Vbeta primers were used for the PCR. Only in-frame clones appear in the TCRdb table, and some are missing; sequencing was by immunoSEQ multiplex PCR. The repertoire holds some 150,000 clones, under 85% seen once, with about 2.5% in the top ten. J lost 5 bases, V lost 5 bases, and 13 bases had no gene match. This CDR3 is 16 amino acids long. The germline CDR1 and CDR2 sequences are MNHEY and SMNVEV (reference sequence). These data originate in a study of cytomegalovirus exposure and HLA in healthy donors. Sequenced sample: PBMCs. The sequence came from a human donor in good health. This chain links TRBV27 with TRBJ2-5; 8 bases agree with TRBD1. The CDR3 nucleotides read TGTGCCAGCAGTCCCCGTAGCAGGGGGCTAATGGAGACCCAGTACTTC. Residues: CASSPRSRGLMETQYF.